The rows below give T cell receptor beta chains drawn from one sample of a study of blood T cell repertoires in COVID-19. Assay: immunoSEQ multiplex PCR; the TCRdb copy retains only in-frame clones and omits some. The data show approximately 300,000 clones, 89% seen once. Specimen: peripheral blood. The receptors shown here come from a man between 18 and 35 years old who had recovered from COVID-19. CDR3s include the opening cysteine and the closing phenylalanine or tryptophan. A D gene is named only where the DNA matches it firmly. Expanded clones get a size class; other rows say once, few or many, or leave the size out.

clone size	CDR3 length	J gene	D gene	V gene	CDR3 protein	CDR3 DNA
NA	10	TRBJ1-1	NA	TRBV6-5	CASRQEEAFF	TGTGCCAGTAGACAAGAGGAAGCTTTCTTT
NA	15	TRBJ1-5	NA	TRBV6-5	CASSYSFGDNQPQHF	TGTGCCAGCAGTTATTCATTCGGAGACAATCAGCCCCAGCATTTT
NA	15	TRBJ2-7	TRBD2	TRBV6-5	CASMSLAGVSYEQYF	TGTGCCAGCATGAGCTTAGCGGGAGTGTCCTACGAGCAGTACTTC
NA	13	TRBJ1-1	NA	TRBV5-1	CASSQQGNTEAFF	TGCGCCAGCAGCCAACAGGGGAACACTGAAGCTTTCTTT
few	20	TRBJ1-5	NA	TRBV3-1/TRBV3-2	CASSPTPQVKGLLVRQPQHF	TGTGCCAGCAGCCCGACCCCACAGGTTAAGGGTCTATTGGTTCGTCAGCCCCAGCATTTT
once	17	TRBJ2-2	TRBD2	TRBV4-1	CASSEEGAGGLSGELFF	TGCGCCAGCAGCGAAGAAGGGGCGGGAGGACTGAGCGGGGAGCTGTTTTTT
NA	16	TRBJ2-2	NA	TRBV5-6	CASSQILTGYTGELFF	TGTGCCAGCAGCCAGATATTGACAGGCTACACCGGGGAGCTGTTTTTT
NA	16	TRBJ2-3	TRBD2	TRBV3-1/TRBV3-2	CASSQSGGLSTDTQYF	TGTGCCAGCAGCCAATCGGGAGGGCTGAGCACAGATACGCAGTATTTT
NA	14	TRBJ2-2	TRBD2	TRBV27	CASRTSGGTGELFF	TGTGCCAGTAGGACTAGCGGGGGAACCGGGGAGCTGTTTTTT
NA	15	TRBJ2-5	NA	TRBV4-2	CASSQVTGSQETQYF	TGTGCCAGCAGCCAAGTGACTGGGAGCCAAGAGACCCAGTACTTC
NA	14	TRBJ2-5	NA	TRBV15	CATSRGDSQETQYF	TGTGCCACCAGCAGAGGAGACAGCCAAGAGACCCAGTACTTC
NA	13	TRBJ1-1	NA	TRBV6-2/TRBV6-3	CASSYKQNTEAFF	TGTGCCAGCAGTTACAAACAGAACACTGAAGCTTTCTTT
NA	14	TRBJ1-3	NA	TRBV5-1	CASSLTVSGNTIYF	TGCGCCAGCAGCTTGACAGTCTCTGGAAACACCATATATTTT
NA	15	TRBJ2-3	NA	TRBV29-1	CSVEMARQNTDTQYF	TGCAGCGTTGAAATGGCCCGCCAGAACACAGATACGCAGTATTTT
NA	16	TRBJ2-7	TRBD1	TRBV18	CASSPTLAGGQDEQYF	TGTGCCAGCTCACCAACCCTTGCGGGTGGACAGGACGAGCAGTACTTC
NA	14	TRBJ2-7	NA	TRBV6-2/TRBV6-3	CASSYPGAAYEQYF	TGTGCCAGCAGTTACCCCGGAGCAGCCTACGAGCAGTACTTC
few	15	TRBJ1-5	NA	TRBV15	CATSRGEDRYQPQHF	TGTGCCACCAGCAGAGGGGAAGACAGATATCAGCCCCAGCATTTT